These T cell receptor beta chains were read from a single sample in a study of T cells in Graves' hyperthyroidism and ophthalmopathy. Each CDR3 protein is one row after TCRdb ran MiXCR on the multiplex PCR reads. The data hold about 680,000 distinct CDR3 sequences, with 35% observed a single time. Sequenced input: blood. The receptors were gathered from a woman aged 40 to 50 with Graves' hyperthyroidism. CDR3s include the opening cysteine and the closing phenylalanine or tryptophan. Each record gives: clone size, D gene, J gene, V gene, CDR3 length, CDR3 protein, CDR3 DNA. A D gene is named only where the DNA matches it firmly. Rows may omit the clone size; those that give it use once, few, many or a size class.

clone_size: many; d_call: NA; j_call: TRBJ1-5; v_call: TRBV10-2; cdr3_length: 12; cdr3_aa: CATAGGNQPQHF; cdr3_nt: TGCGCCACCGCAGGGGGCAATCAGCCCCAGCATTTT
clone_size: many; d_call: TRBD2; j_call: TRBJ2-3; v_call: TRBV7-2; cdr3_length: 16; cdr3_aa: CASSRTSGGVTDTQYF; cdr3_nt: TGTGCCAGCAGCAGGACTAGCGGGGGGGTCACAGATACGCAGTATTTT
clone_size: many; d_call: NA; j_call: TRBJ1-2; v_call: TRBV7-2; cdr3_length: 13; cdr3_aa: CASSLAGGSGYTF; cdr3_nt: TGTGCCAGCAGCTTAGCGGGGGGATCTGGCTACACCTTC
clone_size: few; d_call: NA; j_call: TRBJ2-2; v_call: TRBV7-9; cdr3_length: 16; cdr3_aa: CASSFGQTFNTGELFF; cdr3_nt: TGTGCCAGCAGCTTTGGACAGACTTTCAACACCGGGGAGCTGTTTTTT
clone_size: NA; d_call: NA; j_call: TRBJ1-5; v_call: TRBV19; cdr3_length: 14; cdr3_aa: CASRNRDTNQPQHF; cdr3_nt: TGTGCCAGTAGAAATCGGGACACCAATCAGCCCCAGCATTTT
clone_size: many; d_call: NA; j_call: TRBJ1-2; v_call: TRBV12-3/TRBV12-4; cdr3_length: 15; cdr3_aa: CASTLTRWTAYGYTF; cdr3_nt: TGTGCCAGCACCCTAACTAGGTGGACTGCCTATGGCTACACCTTC
clone_size: many; d_call: NA; j_call: TRBJ1-3; v_call: TRBV11-2; cdr3_length: 15; cdr3_aa: CASSLALSSGNTIYF; cdr3_nt: TGTGCCAGCAGCTTAGCACTGAGCTCTGGAAACACCATATATTTT
clone_size: NA; d_call: TRBD1; j_call: TRBJ2-7; v_call: TRBV10-1; cdr3_length: 15; cdr3_aa: CASSLIGTGVYEQYF; cdr3_nt: TGCGCCAGCAGCTTGATAGGGACAGGGGTGTACGAGCAGTACTTC
clone_size: NA; d_call: TRBD1; j_call: TRBJ1-4; v_call: TRBV11-2; cdr3_length: 14; cdr3_aa: CASSWGGQGEKLFF; cdr3_nt: TGTGCCAGCAGCTGGGGGGGACAGGGTGAAAAACTGTTTTTT
clone_size: few; d_call: NA; j_call: TRBJ1-6; v_call: TRBV7-2; cdr3_length: 16; cdr3_aa: CASSLQGVPPNSPLHF; cdr3_nt: TGTGCCAGCAGCCTACAGGGTGTCCCACCAAATTCACCCCTCCACTTT
clone_size: NA; d_call: TRBD1; j_call: TRBJ1-2; v_call: TRBV5-1; cdr3_length: 16; cdr3_aa: CASPLWAQGDFDGYTF; cdr3_nt: TGCGCCAGCCCCTTATGGGCGCAGGGGGACTTCGATGGCTACACCTTC
clone_size: NA; d_call: NA; j_call: TRBJ1-1; v_call: TRBV12-3/TRBV12-4; cdr3_length: 14; cdr3_aa: CASSPLTAGTEAFF; cdr3_nt: TGTGCCAGCAGTCCCCTGACCGCGGGGACTGAAGCTTTCTTT
clone_size: many; d_call: NA; j_call: TRBJ1-1; v_call: TRBV20-1; cdr3_length: 13; cdr3_aa: CSATGHTNTEAFF; cdr3_nt: TGCAGTGCCACGGGACATACGAACACTGAAGCTTTCTTT
clone_size: few; d_call: TRBD1; j_call: TRBJ2-7; v_call: TRBV2; cdr3_length: 14; cdr3_aa: CASGLGTGGAEQYF; cdr3_nt: TGTGCCAGCGGCCTGGGGACAGGGGGCGCCGAGCAGTACTTC
clone_size: NA; d_call: TRBD1; j_call: TRBJ2-7; v_call: TRBV7-2; cdr3_length: 15; cdr3_aa: CASSLNPGTAYEQYF; cdr3_nt: TGTGCCAGCAGCCTCAACCCTGGGACAGCCTACGAGCAGTACTTC
clone_size: NA; d_call: NA; j_call: TRBJ1-1; v_call: TRBV29-1; cdr3_length: 11; cdr3_aa: CSSQGDTEAFF; cdr3_nt: TGCAGCTCACAGGGCGATACTGAAGCTTTCTTT
clone_size: few; d_call: TRBD1; j_call: TRBJ1-2; v_call: TRBV5-1; cdr3_length: 16; cdr3_aa: CASSSRQGSIADGYTF; cdr3_nt: TGCGCCAGCAGCTCGCGACAGGGGAGTATAGCGGATGGCTACACCTTC
clone_size: few; d_call: TRBD1; j_call: TRBJ2-7; v_call: TRBV7-2; cdr3_length: 13; cdr3_aa: CASQGLGGWEQYF; cdr3_nt: TGTGCTTCACAGGGGCTGGGCGGCTGGGAGCAGTACTTC
clone_size: few; d_call: TRBD1; j_call: TRBJ1-2; v_call: TRBV6-6; cdr3_length: 15; cdr3_aa: CASSSTRDRGPGYTF; cdr3_nt: TGTGCCAGCAGTTCAACACGGGACAGGGGCCCTGGCTACACCTTC
clone_size: NA; d_call: NA; j_call: TRBJ1-2; v_call: TRBV15; cdr3_length: 13; cdr3_aa: CATSRESGYGCTF; cdr3_nt: NA
clone_size: NA; d_call: NA; j_call: TRBJ2-3; v_call: TRBV10-2; cdr3_length: 15; cdr3_aa: CASSEVGLSTDTQYF; cdr3_nt: TGCGCCAGCAGTGAGGTGGGACTGAGCACAGATACGCAGTATTTT
clone_size: many; d_call: TRBD1; j_call: TRBJ2-7; v_call: TRBV24-1; cdr3_length: 13; cdr3_aa: CATSDWTGYEQYF; cdr3_nt: TGTGCCACCAGTGATTGGACAGGCTACGAGCAGTACTTC
clone_size: many; d_call: NA; j_call: TRBJ1-1; v_call: TRBV5-1; cdr3_length: 13; cdr3_aa: CASRAWGDTEAFF; cdr3_nt: TGCGCCAGCAGGGCCTGGGGGGACACTGAAGCTTTCTTT
clone_size: many; d_call: NA; j_call: TRBJ1-2; v_call: TRBV2; cdr3_length: 13; cdr3_aa: CASSPQTFEGYTF; cdr3_nt: TGTGCCAGCAGTCCTCAGACCTTTGAGGGCTACACCTTC
clone_size: NA; d_call: TRBD2; j_call: TRBJ2-2; v_call: TRBV5-1; cdr3_length: 19; cdr3_aa: CASSLRTSGSLRNTGELFF; cdr3_nt: TGCGCCAGCAGCTTGAGGACTAGCGGGAGTCTAAGAAACACCGGGGAGCTGTTTTTT
clone_size: NA; d_call: NA; j_call: TRBJ2-7; v_call: TRBV6-5; cdr3_length: 17; cdr3_aa: CASSYSSGSSSLYEQYF; cdr3_nt: TGTGCCAGCAGTTACTCGTCGGGGTCAAGTTCTCTGTACGAGCAGTACTTC
clone_size: few; d_call: TRBD1; j_call: TRBJ1-1; v_call: TRBV10-3; cdr3_length: 16; cdr3_aa: CAISEKVDREITEAFF; cdr3_nt: TGTGCCATCAGTGAGAAAGTGGACAGGGAGATCACTGAAGCTTTCTTT
clone_size: NA; d_call: NA; j_call: TRBJ1-2; v_call: TRBV7-2; cdr3_length: 15; cdr3_aa: CASSPPSSGNYGYTF; cdr3_nt: TGTGCCAGCTCACCCCCCTCGAGCGGTAACTATGGCTACACCTTC
clone_size: NA; d_call: TRBD2; j_call: TRBJ2-5; v_call: TRBV20-1; cdr3_length: 14; cdr3_aa: CSTFSGRDQETQYF; cdr3_nt: TGCAGCACGTTCAGCGGGAGGGATCAAGAGACCCAGTACTTC
clone_size: few; d_call: NA; j_call: TRBJ1-1; v_call: TRBV2; cdr3_length: 14; cdr3_aa: CASSGGLQNTEAFF; cdr3_nt: TGTGCCAGCAGCGGGGGACTCCAGAACACTGAAGCTTTCTTT
clone_size: many; d_call: TRBD1; j_call: TRBJ2-5; v_call: TRBV7-9; cdr3_length: 15; cdr3_aa: CASSWTGAYQETQYF; cdr3_nt: TGTGCCAGCAGCTGGACAGGTGCTTACCAAGAGACCCAGTACTTC
clone_size: once; d_call: TRBD1; j_call: TRBJ2-7; v_call: TRBV7-3; cdr3_length: 12; cdr3_aa: CASSLTADRKFF; cdr3_nt: TGTGCCAGCAGCTTAACCGCGGACAGGAAGTTCTTC
clone_size: many; d_call: TRBD1; j_call: TRBJ2-2; v_call: TRBV2; cdr3_length: 14; cdr3_aa: CASRTGAGTGELFF; cdr3_nt: TGTGCCAGCAGGACAGGGGCAGGCACCGGGGAGCTGTTTTTT
clone_size: few; d_call: NA; j_call: TRBJ2-2; v_call: TRBV19; cdr3_length: 18; cdr3_aa: CASSTPRLRDKNTGELFF; cdr3_nt: TGTGCCAGTAGTACACCACGCCTCCGGGACAAGAACACCGGGGAGCTGTTTTTT
clone_size: few; d_call: NA; j_call: TRBJ1-4; v_call: TRBV6-5; cdr3_length: 13; cdr3_aa: CASSLRIGEKLFF; cdr3_nt: TGTGCCAGCAGCTTACGCATTGGTGAAAAACTGTTTTTT
clone_size: NA; d_call: NA; j_call: TRBJ1-3; v_call: TRBV12-3/TRBV12-4; cdr3_length: 15; cdr3_aa: CASSRDRGSGNTIYF; cdr3_nt: TGTGCCAGCAGTCGCGACAGAGGGTCTGGAAACACCATATATTTT
clone_size: NA; d_call: TRBD1; j_call: TRBJ1-4; v_call: TRBV6-1; cdr3_length: 15; cdr3_aa: CASRVSGGQREKLFF; cdr3_nt: TGTGCCAGCAGGGTATCAGGGGGCCAGAGGGAAAAACTGTTTTTT
clone_size: NA; d_call: NA; j_call: TRBJ1-2; v_call: TRBV27; cdr3_length: 16; cdr3_aa: CASSLSGGDKTYGYTF; cdr3_nt: TGTGCCAGCAGTTTATCAGGTGGGGACAAGACCTATGGCTACACCTTC
clone_size: NA; d_call: NA; j_call: TRBJ1-4; v_call: TRBV4-3; cdr3_length: 15; cdr3_aa: CASSQQPGVEEKLFF; cdr3_nt: TGCGCCAGCAGCCAGCAACCAGGGGTGGAGGAAAAACTGTTTTTT
clone_size: once; d_call: TRBD2; j_call: TRBJ2-7; v_call: TRBV7-9; cdr3_length: 17; cdr3_aa: CASSQEGEPGLAHEQYF; cdr3_nt: TGCGCCAGCAGCCAAGAGGGGGAACCGGGACTAGCTCACGAGCAGTACTTC
clone_size: many; d_call: NA; j_call: TRBJ2-2; v_call: TRBV29-1; cdr3_length: 14; cdr3_aa: CSVAGVMNTGELFF; cdr3_nt: TGCAGCGTTGCAGGGGTGATGAACACCGGGGAGCTGTTTTTT
clone_size: NA; d_call: NA; j_call: TRBJ1-3; v_call: TRBV10-3; cdr3_length: 14; cdr3_aa: CAISGGISGNTIYF; cdr3_nt: TGTGCCATCAGTGGAGGGATCTCTGGAAACACCATATATTTT
clone_size: NA; d_call: TRBD2; j_call: TRBJ2-5; v_call: TRBV7-2; cdr3_length: 18; cdr3_aa: CASSQVASGATDQETQYF; cdr3_nt: TGCGCCAGCAGCCAAGTTGCTAGCGGGGCGACGGACCAAGAGACCCAGTACTTC
clone_size: few; d_call: NA; j_call: TRBJ1-1; v_call: TRBV6-5; cdr3_length: 14; cdr3_aa: CASSPGWINDEAFF; cdr3_nt: TGTGCCAGCAGTCCAGGGTGGATAAACGATGAAGCTTTCTTT
clone_size: NA; d_call: NA; j_call: TRBJ1-1; v_call: TRBV7-2; cdr3_length: 16; cdr3_aa: CASSQERIAGLSEAFF; cdr3_nt: TGCGCCAGCAGCCAAGAAAGGATAGCAGGGCTGTCTGAAGCTTTCTTT
clone_size: once; d_call: NA; j_call: TRBJ1-2; v_call: TRBV7-6; cdr3_length: 17; cdr3_aa: CASSLGSGDTANYGYTF; cdr3_nt: TGTGCCAGCAGCTTAGGGAGCGGGGACACGGCTAACTATGGCTACACCTTC
clone_size: NA; d_call: NA; j_call: TRBJ2-7; v_call: TRBV25-1; cdr3_length: 15; cdr3_aa: CASSVSVTGSYEQYF; cdr3_nt: TGTGCCAGCAGTGTGTCCGTAACGGGATCCTACGAGCAGTACTTC
clone_size: NA; d_call: NA; j_call: TRBJ1-6; v_call: TRBV19; cdr3_length: 17; cdr3_aa: CASSIGGAAINNSPLRF; cdr3_nt: TGTGCCAGTAGTATAGGAGGGGCCGCCATCAATAATTCACCCCTCCGCTTT
clone_size: once; d_call: TRBD1; j_call: TRBJ1-2; v_call: TRBV25-1; cdr3_length: 20; cdr3_aa: CASSEGPPGQGLVGIYGYTF; cdr3_nt: TGTGCCAGCAGTGAAGGGCCGCCGGGACAGGGTCTTGTAGGCATCTATGGCTACACCTTC
clone_size: NA; d_call: NA; j_call: TRBJ2-2; v_call: TRBV6-5; cdr3_length: 24; cdr3_aa: CASSYSMSGANVLTFGAGTGELFF; cdr3_nt: NA
clone_size: many; d_call: NA; j_call: TRBJ1-2; v_call: TRBV20-1; cdr3_length: 14; cdr3_aa: CSAPSGVANYGYTF; cdr3_nt: TGCAGTGCTCCTTCGGGGGTAGCTAACTATGGCTACACCTTC
clone_size: few; d_call: TRBD1; j_call: TRBJ2-5; v_call: TRBV18; cdr3_length: 15; cdr3_aa: CASSPSGTGEATQYF; cdr3_nt: TGTGCCAGCTCACCCTCCGGGACAGGGGAGGCGACCCAGTACTTC
clone_size: NA; d_call: NA; j_call: TRBJ1-1; v_call: TRBV28; cdr3_length: 13; cdr3_aa: CASRSDQNTEAFF; cdr3_nt: TGTGCCAGCAGATCCGACCAGAACACTGAAGCTTTCTTT
clone_size: NA; d_call: NA; j_call: TRBJ1-4; v_call: TRBV28; cdr3_length: 12; cdr3_aa: CASSLTGPNLFF; cdr3_nt: TGTGCCAGCAGCCTCACCGGGCCAAACCTGTTTTTT
clone_size: once; d_call: NA; j_call: TRBJ1-5; v_call: TRBV7-2; cdr3_length: 14; cdr3_aa: CASSQDRAQWSQHF; cdr3_nt: TGCGCCAGCAGCCAGGATCGGGCCCAGTGGTCCCAGCATTTT
clone_size: NA; d_call: TRBD1; j_call: TRBJ2-2; v_call: TRBV6-1; cdr3_length: 13; cdr3_aa: CASRVQGSGELFF; cdr3_nt: TGTGCCAGCAGGGTACAGGGGTCCGGGGAGCTGTTTTTT
clone_size: few; d_call: TRBD1; j_call: TRBJ2-5; v_call: TRBV12-3/TRBV12-4; cdr3_length: 16; cdr3_aa: CASRADGTASRETQYF; cdr3_nt: TGTGCCAGCAGGGCCGACGGGACAGCCTCAAGGGAGACCCAGTACTTC
clone_size: many; d_call: NA; j_call: TRBJ1-4; v_call: TRBV7-9; cdr3_length: 15; cdr3_aa: CASTEEYTTNEKLFF; cdr3_nt: TGTGCCAGCACGGAAGAGTATACAACTAATGAAAAACTGTTTTTT
clone_size: few; d_call: TRBD1; j_call: TRBJ1-3; v_call: TRBV24-1; cdr3_length: 16; cdr3_aa: CATSDLPDRAGNTIYF; cdr3_nt: TGTGCCACCAGTGATTTGCCGGACAGGGCTGGAAACACCATATATTTT